Included here is one T cell receptor (beta chain) sequence, with context. Its specificity is unknown. Since the CDR3 does not end with the conserved phenylalanine or tryptophan, this likely comes from a read error. Making TCR beta cDNA involved roughly 500 ng total RNA and a constant-region primer. ARM-PCR, slightly modified, supplied the TCR beta libraries through three nested multiplex PCR rounds. One entry per CDR3 protein results from TCRdb running MiXCR on the multiplex PCR reads. The sample shows roughly 120,000 distinct CDR3 sequences, around 64% of them seen only once. The record originates from a study of tumor-infiltrating lymphocytes in primary liver carcinoma. Starting material for RNA and DNA co-extraction consisted of about 20-33 mg of unsorted bulk tissue. Surgical resection was used to treat these primary liver carcinoma patients. Viable tumor cells exceeded 85% in all tumor samples.

Findings of the study overall: Tumor top-250-clone fractions significantly exceeded those of blood (p = 0.039).

The sample comprised liver tumor tissue from sampling region 3. Subset denoted: tumor region T3, left-lateral pole. This receptor was identified in a woman aged 55-70 years with primary liver carcinoma and hepatitis B virus infection.

The CDR3 region has the DNA TGTGCCAGCTGTTTCCAGGGTTACACTGAAGCTTTCCTT. Protein product: CASCFQGYTEAFL. This chain links TRBV28 with TRBJ1-1, with D perhaps matching TRBD1 (5 bases). The CDR3 runs to 13 residues. CDR1 is MDHEN and CDR2 is SYDVKM in the germline V gene.